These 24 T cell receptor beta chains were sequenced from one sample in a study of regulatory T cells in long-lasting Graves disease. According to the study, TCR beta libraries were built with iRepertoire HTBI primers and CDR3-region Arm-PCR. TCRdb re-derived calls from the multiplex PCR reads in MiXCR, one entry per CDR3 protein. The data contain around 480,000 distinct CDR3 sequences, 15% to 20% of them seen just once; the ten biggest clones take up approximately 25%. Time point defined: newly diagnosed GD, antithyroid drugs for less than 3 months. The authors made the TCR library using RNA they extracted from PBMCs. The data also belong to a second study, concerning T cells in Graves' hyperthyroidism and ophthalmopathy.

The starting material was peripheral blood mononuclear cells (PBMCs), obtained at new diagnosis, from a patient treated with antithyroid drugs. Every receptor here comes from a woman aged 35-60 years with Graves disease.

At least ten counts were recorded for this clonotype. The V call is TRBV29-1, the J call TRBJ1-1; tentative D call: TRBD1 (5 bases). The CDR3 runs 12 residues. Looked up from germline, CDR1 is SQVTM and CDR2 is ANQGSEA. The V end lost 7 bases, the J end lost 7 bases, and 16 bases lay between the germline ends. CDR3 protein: CSGFEGRDEAFF. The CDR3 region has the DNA TGCAGCGGGTTTGAGGGGCGTGATGAAGCTTTCTTT.

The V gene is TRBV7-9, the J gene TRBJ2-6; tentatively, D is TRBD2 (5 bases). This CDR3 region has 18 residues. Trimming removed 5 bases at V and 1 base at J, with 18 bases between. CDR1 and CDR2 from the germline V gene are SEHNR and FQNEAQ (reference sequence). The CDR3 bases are TGTGCCAGCAGCCTCCAGCGATCTCGGAGGTCTGGGGCCAACGTCCTGACTTTC. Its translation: CASSLQRSRRSGANVLTF.

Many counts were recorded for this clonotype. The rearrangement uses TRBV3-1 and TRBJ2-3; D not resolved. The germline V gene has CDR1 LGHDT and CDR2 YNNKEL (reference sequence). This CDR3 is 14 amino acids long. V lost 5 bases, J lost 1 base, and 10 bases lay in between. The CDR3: CASSYGWGTDTQYF. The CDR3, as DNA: TGTGCCAGCAGCTACGGGTGGGGCACAGATACGCAGTATTTT.

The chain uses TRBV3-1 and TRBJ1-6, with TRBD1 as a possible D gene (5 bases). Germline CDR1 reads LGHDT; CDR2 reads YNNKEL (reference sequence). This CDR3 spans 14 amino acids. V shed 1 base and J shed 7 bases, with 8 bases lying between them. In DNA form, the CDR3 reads TGTGCCAGCAGCCAAGCGGGGGGAAATTCACCCCTCCACTTT. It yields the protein CASSQAGGNSPLHF.

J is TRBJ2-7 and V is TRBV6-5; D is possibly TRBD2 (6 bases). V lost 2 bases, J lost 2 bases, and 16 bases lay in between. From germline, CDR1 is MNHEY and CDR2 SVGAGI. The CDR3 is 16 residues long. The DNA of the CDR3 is TGTGCCAGCAGTTACGCGTTCGGGGGATACCCCTACGAGCAGTACTTC. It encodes CASSYAFGGYPYEQYF.

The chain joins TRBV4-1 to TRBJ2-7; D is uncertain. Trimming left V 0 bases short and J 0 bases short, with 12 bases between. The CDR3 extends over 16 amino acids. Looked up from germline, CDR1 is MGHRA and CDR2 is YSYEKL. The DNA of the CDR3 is TGCGCCAGCAGCCAAGATAGGCAGGAGAGCTCCTACGAGCAGTACTTC. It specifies CASSQDRQESSYEQYF.

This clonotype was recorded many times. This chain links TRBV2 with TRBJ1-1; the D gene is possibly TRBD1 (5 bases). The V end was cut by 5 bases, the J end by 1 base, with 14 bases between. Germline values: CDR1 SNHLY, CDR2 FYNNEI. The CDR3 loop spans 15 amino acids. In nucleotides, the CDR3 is TGTGCCAGCAGTCTAATGCGGGGCGCGAACACTGAAGCTTTCTTT. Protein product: CASSLMRGANTEAFF.

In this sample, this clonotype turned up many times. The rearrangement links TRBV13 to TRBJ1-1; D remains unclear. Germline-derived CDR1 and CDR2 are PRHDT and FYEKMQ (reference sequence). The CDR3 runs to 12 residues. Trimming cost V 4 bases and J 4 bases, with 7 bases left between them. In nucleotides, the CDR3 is TGTGCCAGCAGCTCGCTTGTCACTGAAGCTTTCTTT. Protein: CASSSLVTEAFF.

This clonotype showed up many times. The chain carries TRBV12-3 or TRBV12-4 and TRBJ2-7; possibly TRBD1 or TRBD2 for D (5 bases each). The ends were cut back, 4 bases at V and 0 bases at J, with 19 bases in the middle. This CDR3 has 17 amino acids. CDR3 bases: TGTGCCAGCAGTTCAGCGGACATCCGAACCCTCTCCTACGAGCAGTACTTC. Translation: CASSSADIRTLSYEQYF.

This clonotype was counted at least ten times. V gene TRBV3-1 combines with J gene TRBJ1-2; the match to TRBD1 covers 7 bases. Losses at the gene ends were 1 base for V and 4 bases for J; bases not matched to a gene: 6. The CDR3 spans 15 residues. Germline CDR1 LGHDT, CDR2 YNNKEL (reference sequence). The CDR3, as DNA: TGTGCCAGCAGCCAAGCCGCCGCAGGGGGCTATGGCTACACCTTC. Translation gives CASSQAAAGGYGYTF.

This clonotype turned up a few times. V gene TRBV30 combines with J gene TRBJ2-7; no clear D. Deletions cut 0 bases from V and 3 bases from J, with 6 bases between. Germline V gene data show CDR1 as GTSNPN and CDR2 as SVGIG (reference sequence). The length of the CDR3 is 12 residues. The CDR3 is CAWSVLVYEQYF. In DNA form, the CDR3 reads TGTGCCTGGAGTGTTCTAGTCTACGAGCAGTACTTC.

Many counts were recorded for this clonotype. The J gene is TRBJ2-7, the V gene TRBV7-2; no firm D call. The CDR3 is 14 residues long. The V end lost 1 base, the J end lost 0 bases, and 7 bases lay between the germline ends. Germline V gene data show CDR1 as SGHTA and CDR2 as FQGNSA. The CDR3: CASSLVMSSYEQYF. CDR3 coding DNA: TGTGCCAGCAGCTTAGTTATGAGCTCCTACGAGCAGTACTTC.

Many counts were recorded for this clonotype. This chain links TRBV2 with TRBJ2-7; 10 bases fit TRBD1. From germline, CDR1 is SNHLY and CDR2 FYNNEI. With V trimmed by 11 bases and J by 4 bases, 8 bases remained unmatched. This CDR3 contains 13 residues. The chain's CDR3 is CAGGQGLGYEQYF. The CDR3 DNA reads TGTGCCGGGGGACAGGGGCTTGGGTACGAGCAGTACTTC.

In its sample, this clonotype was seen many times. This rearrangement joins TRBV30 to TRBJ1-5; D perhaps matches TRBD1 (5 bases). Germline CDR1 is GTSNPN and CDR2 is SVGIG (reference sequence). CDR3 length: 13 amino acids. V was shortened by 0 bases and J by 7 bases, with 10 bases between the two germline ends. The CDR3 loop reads CAWSVGGSQPQHF. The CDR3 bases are TGTGCCTGGAGTGTGGGGGGGTCCCAGCCCCAGCATTTT. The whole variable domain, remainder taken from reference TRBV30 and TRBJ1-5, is SQTIHQWPATLVQPVGSPLSLECTVEGTSNPNLYWYRQAAGRGLQLLFYSVGIGQISSEVPQNLSASRPQDRQFILSSKKLLLSDSGFYLCAWSVGGSQPQHFGDGTRLSIL.

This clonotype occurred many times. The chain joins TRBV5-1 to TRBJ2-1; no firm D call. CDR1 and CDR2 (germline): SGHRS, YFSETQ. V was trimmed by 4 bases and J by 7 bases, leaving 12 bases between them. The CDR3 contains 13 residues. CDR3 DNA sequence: TGCGCCAGCAGCATGGTCCATGGGAATGAGCAGTTCTTC. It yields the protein CASSMVHGNEQFF.

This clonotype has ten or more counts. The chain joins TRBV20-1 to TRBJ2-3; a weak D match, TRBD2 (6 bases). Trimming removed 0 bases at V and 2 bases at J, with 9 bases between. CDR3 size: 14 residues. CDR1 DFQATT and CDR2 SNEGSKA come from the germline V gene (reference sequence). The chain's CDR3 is CSAREGGPTDTQYF. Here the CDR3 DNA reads TGCAGTGCTAGAGAGGGGGGACCCACAGATACGCAGTATTTT.

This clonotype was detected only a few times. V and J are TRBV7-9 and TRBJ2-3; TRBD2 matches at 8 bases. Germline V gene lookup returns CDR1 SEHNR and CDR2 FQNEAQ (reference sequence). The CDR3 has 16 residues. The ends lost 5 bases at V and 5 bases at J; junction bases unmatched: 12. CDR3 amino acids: CASSPGVRGGGDTQYF. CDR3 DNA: TGTGCCAGCAGCCCGGGGGTCCGGGGGGGCGGAGATACGCAGTATTTT.

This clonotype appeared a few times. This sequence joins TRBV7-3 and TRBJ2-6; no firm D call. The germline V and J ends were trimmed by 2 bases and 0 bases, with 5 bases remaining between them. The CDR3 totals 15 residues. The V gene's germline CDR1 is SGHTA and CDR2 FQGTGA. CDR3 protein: CASSLGLSGANVLTF. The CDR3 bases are TGTGCCAGCAGCTTAGGCCTCTCTGGGGCCAACGTCCTGACTTTC.

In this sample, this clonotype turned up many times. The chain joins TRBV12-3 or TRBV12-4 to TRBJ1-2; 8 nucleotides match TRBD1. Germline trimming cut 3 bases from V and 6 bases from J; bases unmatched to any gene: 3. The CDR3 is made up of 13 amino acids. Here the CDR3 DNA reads TGTGCCAGCAGTTTCGGACAGGGCGATGGCTACACCTTC. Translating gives CASSFGQGDGYTF.

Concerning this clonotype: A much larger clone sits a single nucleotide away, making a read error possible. Here the CDR3 DNA reads TGTGCCAGCTCACCACCGACGGCCCAAGATAATTCACCCCTCCACTTT. Translation gives CASSPPTAQDNSPLHF. The chain links TRBV18 to TRBJ1-6, with unresolved D. The CDR3 extends over 16 amino acids. The V gene lost 0 bases and the J gene lost 5 bases, with 11 bases spanning the gap. Germline assignment: CDR1 KGHSH and CDR2 LQKENI.

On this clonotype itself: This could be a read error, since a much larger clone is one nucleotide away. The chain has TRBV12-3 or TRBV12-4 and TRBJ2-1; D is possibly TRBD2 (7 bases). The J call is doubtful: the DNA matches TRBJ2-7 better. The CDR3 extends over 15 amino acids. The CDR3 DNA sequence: TGTGCCAGCAGGCCGGGGGGCAGATCCTACAATGAGCAGTACTTC. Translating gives CASRPGGRSYNEQYF.

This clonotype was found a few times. The CDR3 nucleotides are TGCGCCAGCGGCGACAGGCAGCAGGGCGAGCAGTACTTC. It specifies CASGDRQQGEQYF. The chain is built from TRBV10-1 and TRBJ2-7; possible D gene TRBD1, 6 bases. Germline values: CDR1 WNHNN, CDR2 SYGVQD (reference sequence). V was shortened by 8 bases and J by 6 bases, with 17 bases between the two germline ends. The CDR3 covers 13 residues.

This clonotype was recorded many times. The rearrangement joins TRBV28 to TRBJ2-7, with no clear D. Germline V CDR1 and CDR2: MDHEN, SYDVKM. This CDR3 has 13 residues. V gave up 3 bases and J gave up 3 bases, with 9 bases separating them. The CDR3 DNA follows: TGTGCCAGCAGTTTGCACCCCGACTACGAGCAGTACTTC. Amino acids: CASSLHPDYEQYF.

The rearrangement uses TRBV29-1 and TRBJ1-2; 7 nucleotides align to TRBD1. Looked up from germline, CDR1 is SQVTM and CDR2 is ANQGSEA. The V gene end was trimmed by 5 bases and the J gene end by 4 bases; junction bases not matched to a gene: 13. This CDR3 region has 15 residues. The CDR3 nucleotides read TGCAGCGTTAGGGGAGGGGGCGATTCCCCCTATGGCTACACCTTC. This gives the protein CSVRGGGDSPYGYTF.